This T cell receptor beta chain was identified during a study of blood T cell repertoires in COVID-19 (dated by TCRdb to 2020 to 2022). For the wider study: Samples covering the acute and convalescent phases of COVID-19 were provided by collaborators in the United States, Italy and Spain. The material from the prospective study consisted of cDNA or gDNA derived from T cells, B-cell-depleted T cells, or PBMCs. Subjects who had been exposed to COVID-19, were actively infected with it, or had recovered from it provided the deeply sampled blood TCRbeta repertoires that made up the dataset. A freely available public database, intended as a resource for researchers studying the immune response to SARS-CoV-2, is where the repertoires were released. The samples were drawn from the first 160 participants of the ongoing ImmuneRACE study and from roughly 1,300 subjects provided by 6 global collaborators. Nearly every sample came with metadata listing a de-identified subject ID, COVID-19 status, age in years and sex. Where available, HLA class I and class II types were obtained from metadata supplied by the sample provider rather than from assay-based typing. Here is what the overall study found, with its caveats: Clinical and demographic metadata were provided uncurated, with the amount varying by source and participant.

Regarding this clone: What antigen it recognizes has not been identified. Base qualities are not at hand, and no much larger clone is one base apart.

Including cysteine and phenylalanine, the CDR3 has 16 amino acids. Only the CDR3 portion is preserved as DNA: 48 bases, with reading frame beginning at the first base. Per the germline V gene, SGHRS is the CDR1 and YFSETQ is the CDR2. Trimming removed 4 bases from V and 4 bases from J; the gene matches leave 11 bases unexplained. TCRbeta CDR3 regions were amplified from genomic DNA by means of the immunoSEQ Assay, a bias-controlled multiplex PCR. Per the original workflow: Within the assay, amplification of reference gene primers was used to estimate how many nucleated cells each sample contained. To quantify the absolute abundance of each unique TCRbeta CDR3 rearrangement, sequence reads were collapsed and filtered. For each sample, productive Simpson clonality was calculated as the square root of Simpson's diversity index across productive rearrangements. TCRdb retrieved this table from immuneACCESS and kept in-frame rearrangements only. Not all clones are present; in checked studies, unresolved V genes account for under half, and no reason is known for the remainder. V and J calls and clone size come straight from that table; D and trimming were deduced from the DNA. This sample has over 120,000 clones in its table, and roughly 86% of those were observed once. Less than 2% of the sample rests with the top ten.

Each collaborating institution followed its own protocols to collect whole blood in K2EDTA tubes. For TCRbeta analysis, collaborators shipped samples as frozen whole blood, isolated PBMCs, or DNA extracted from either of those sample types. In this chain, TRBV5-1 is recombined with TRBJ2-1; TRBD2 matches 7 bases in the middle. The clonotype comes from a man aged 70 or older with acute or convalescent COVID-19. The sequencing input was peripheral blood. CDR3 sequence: CASSLPTSGTYNEQFF. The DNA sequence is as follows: TGCGCCAGCAGCCTCCCAACCAGCGGGACTTACAATGAGCAGTTCTTC.